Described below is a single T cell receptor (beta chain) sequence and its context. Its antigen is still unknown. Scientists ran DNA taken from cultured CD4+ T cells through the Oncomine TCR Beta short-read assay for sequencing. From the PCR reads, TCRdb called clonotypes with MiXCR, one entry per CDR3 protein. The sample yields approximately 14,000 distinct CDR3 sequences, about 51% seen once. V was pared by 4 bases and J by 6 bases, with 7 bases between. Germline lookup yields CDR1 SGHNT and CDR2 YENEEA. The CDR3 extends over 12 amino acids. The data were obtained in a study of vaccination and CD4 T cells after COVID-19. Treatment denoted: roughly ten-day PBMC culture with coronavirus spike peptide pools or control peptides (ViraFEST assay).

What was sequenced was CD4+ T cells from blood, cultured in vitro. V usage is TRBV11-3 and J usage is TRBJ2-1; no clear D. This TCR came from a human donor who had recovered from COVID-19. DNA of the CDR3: TGTGCCAGCAGCTCCGACTCCAATGAGCAGTTCTTC. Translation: CASSSDSNEQFF.